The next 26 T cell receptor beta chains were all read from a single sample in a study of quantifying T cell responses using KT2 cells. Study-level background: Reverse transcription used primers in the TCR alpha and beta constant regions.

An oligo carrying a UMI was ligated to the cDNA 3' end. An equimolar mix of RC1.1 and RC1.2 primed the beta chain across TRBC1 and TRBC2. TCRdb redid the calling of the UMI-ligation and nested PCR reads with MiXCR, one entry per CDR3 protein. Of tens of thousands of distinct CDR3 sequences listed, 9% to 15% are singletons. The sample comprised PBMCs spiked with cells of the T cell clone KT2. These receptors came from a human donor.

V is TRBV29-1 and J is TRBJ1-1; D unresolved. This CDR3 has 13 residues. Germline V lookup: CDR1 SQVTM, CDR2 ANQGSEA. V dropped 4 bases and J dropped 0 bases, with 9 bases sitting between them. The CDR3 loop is CSVATLLNTEAFF. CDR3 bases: TGCAGCGTTGCCACACTGTTGAACACTGAAGCTTTCTTT. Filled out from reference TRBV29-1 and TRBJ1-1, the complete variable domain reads SAVISQKPSRDICQRGTSLTIQCQVDSQVTMMFWYRQQPGQSLTLIATANQGSEATYESGFVIDKFPISRPNLTFSTLTVSNMSPEDSSIYLCSVATLLNTEAFFGQGTRLTVV.

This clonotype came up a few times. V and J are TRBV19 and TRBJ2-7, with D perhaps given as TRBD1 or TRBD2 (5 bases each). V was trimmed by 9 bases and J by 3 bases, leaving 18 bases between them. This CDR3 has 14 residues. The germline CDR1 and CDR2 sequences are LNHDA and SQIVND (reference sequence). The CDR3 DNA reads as TGTGCCAGCCACCGCCGGGACCGAATCTACGAGCAGTACTTC. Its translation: CASHRRDRIYEQYF.

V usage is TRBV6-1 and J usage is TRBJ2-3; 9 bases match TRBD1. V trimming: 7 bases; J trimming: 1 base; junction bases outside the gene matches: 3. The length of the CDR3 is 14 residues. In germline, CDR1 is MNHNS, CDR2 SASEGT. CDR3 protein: CASIRDRGTDTQYF. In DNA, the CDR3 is TGTGCCAGCATCCGGGACAGGGGCACAGATACGCAGTATTTT.

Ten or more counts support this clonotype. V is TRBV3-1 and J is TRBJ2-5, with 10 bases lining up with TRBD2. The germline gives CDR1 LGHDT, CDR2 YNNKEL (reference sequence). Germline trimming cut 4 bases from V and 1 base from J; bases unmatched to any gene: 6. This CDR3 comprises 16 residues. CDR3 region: CASSRRSGGAQETQYF. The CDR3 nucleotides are TGTGCCAGCAGCCGACGAAGCGGGGGGGCCCAAGAGACCCAGTACTTC.

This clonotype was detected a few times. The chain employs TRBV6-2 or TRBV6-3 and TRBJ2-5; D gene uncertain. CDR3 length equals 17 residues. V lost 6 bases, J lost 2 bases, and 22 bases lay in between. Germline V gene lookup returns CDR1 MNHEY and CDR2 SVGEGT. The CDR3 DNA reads TGTGCCAGCAGCCAGACCGTATTTGGACGGAATCAAGAGACCCAGTACTTC. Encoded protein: CASSQTVFGRNQETQYF.

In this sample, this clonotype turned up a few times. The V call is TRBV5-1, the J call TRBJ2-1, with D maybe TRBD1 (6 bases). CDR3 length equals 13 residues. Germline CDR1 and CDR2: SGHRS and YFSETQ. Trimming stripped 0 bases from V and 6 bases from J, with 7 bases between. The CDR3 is CASSLGQVNEQFF. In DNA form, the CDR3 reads TGCGCCAGCAGCTTGGGACAGGTCAATGAGCAGTTCTTC.

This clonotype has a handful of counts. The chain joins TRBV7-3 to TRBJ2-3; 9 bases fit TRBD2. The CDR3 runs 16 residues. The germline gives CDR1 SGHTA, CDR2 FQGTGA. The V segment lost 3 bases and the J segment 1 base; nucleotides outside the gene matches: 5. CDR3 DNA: TGTGCCAGCAGCTTTTCTGGCGGGAGGGGCACAGATACGCAGTATTTT. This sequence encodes CASSFSGGRGTDTQYF.

CDR3 in DNA: TGTGCCACCAGCAGAGTTAGTAGGAGCTCTGGAAACACCATATATTTT. It yields the protein CATSRVSRSSGNTIYF. The chain is built from TRBV15 and TRBJ1-3; D remains unclear. Germline V lookup: CDR1 LNHNV, CDR2 YYDKDF (reference sequence). Trimming left V 1 base short and J 0 bases short, with 10 bases between. The CDR3 covers 16 residues.

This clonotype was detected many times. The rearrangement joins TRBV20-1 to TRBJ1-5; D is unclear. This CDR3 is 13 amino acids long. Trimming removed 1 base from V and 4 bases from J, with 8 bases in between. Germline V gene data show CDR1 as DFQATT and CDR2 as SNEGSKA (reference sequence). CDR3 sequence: CSARVSGNQPQHF. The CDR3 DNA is TGCAGTGCTAGAGTATCGGGAAATCAGCCCCAGCATTTT.

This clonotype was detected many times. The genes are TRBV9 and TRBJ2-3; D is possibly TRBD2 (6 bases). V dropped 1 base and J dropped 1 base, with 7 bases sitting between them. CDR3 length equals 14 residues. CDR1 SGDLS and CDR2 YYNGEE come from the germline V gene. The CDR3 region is CASSVSGGTDTQYF. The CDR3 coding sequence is TGTGCCAGCAGCGTATCGGGGGGCACAGATACGCAGTATTTT.

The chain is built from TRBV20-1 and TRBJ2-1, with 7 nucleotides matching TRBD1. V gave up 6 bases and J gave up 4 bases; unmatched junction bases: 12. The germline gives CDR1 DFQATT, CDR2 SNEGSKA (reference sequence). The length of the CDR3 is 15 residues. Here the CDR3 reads CSAPVGGLVYNEQFF. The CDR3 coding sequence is TGCAGTGCACCTGTAGGGGGCCTCGTTTACAATGAGCAGTTCTTC.

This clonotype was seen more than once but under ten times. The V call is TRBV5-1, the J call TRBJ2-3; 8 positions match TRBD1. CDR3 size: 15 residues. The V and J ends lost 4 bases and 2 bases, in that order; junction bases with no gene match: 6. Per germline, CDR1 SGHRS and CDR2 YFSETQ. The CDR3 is CASSTGQGHTDTQYF. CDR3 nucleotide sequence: TGCGCCAGCAGCACAGGACAGGGCCACACAGATACGCAGTATTTT. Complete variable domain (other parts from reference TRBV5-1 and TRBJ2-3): KAGVTQTPRYLIKTRGQQVTLSCSPISGHRSVSWYQQTPGQGLQFLFEYFSETQRNKGNFPGRFSGRQFSNSRSEMNVSTLELGDSALYLCASSTGQGHTDTQYFGPGTRLTVL.

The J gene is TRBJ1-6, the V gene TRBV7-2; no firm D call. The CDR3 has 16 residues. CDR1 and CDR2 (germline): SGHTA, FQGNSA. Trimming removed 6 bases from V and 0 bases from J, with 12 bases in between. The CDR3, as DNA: TGTGCCAGCAGTTTGGACTGGAGCTCCTATAATTCACCCCTCCACTTT. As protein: CASSLDWSSYNSPLHF.

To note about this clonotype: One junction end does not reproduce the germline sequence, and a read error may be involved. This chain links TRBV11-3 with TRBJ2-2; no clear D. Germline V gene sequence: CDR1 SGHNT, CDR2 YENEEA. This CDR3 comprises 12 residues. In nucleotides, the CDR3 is TGTGTCAGCAGCTTAGGACCCGGGGAGCTGTTTTTT. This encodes CVSSLGPGELFF.

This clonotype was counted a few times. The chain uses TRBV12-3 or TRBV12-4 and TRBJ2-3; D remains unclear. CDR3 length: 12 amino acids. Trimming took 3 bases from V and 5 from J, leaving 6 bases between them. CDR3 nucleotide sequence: TGTGCCAGCAGTTTGATAGGAGATACGCAGTATTTT. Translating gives CASSLIGDTQYF.

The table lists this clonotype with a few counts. CDR3 bases: TGTGCCTGGAGTGTCGCGGGGAATTCGTACAATGAGCAGTTCTTC. It codes for CAWSVAGNSYNEQFF. The V gene is TRBV30, the J gene TRBJ2-1; D might be TRBD2 (6 bases). In germline, CDR1 is GTSNPN, CDR2 SVGIG (reference sequence). This CDR3 has 15 residues. V dropped 0 bases and J dropped 4 bases, with 13 bases sitting between them.

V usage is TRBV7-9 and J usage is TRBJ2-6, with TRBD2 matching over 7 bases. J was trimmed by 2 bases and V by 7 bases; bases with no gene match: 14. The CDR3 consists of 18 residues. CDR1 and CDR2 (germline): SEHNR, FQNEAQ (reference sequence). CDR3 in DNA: TGTGCCAGCAACCTAACGGCGCGGGAGAGCGCTGGGGCCAACGTCCTGACTTTC. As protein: CASNLTARESAGANVLTF.

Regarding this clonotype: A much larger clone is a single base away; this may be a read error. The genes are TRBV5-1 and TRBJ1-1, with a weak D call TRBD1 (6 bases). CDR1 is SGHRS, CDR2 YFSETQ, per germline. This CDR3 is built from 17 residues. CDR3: CARSLEQGRGLSTEAFF. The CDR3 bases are TGCGCCAGAAGCTTGGAACAGGGAAGGGGCTTGAGCACTGAAGCTTTCTTT.

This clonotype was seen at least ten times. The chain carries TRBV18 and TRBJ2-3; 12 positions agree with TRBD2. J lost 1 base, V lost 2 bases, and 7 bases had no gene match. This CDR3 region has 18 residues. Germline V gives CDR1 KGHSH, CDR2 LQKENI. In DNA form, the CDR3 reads TGTGCCAGCTCACCAAGGACTAGCGGGAATGTAGGCACAGATACGCAGTATTTT. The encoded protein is CASSPRTSGNVGTDTQYF.

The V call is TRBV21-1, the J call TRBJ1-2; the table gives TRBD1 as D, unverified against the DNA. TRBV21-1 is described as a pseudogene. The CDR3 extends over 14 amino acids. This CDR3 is CASSKGQGNYGYTF. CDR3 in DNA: TGTGCCAGCAGCAAAGGACAGGGCAACTATGGCTACACCTTC.

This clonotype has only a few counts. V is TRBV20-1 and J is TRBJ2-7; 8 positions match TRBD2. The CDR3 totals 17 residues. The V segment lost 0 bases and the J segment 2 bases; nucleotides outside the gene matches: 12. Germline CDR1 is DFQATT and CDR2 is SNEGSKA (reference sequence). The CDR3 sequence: CSARERETGTRTYEQYF. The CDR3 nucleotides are TGCAGTGCTAGAGAGCGGGAGACCGGGACTAGGACCTACGAGCAGTACTTC.

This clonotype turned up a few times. CDR3 loop: CSVWTGFTEAFF. The DNA for the CDR3 is TGCAGCGTTTGGACAGGGTTCACTGAAGCTTTCTTT. The rearrangement joins TRBV29-1 to TRBJ1-1; 8 bases fit TRBD1. The ends lost 5 bases at V and 4 bases at J; junction bases unmatched: 3. CDR1 is SQVTM and CDR2 is ANQGSEA in the germline V gene. The CDR3 loop spans 12 amino acids.

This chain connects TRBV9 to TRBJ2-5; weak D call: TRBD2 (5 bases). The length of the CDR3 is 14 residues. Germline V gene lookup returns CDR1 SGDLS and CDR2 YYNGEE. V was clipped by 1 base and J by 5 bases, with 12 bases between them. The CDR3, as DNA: TGTGCCAGCAGCGTATCGGGGAACCGGGAGACCCAGTACTTC. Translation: CASSVSGNRETQYF.

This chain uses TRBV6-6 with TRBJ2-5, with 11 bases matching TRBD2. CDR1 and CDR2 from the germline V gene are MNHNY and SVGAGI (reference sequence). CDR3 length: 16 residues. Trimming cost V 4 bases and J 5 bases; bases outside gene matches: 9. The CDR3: CASSSLAGGPGETQYF. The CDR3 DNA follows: TGTGCCAGCAGTTCCTTAGCGGGAGGGCCGGGGGAGACCCAGTACTTC.

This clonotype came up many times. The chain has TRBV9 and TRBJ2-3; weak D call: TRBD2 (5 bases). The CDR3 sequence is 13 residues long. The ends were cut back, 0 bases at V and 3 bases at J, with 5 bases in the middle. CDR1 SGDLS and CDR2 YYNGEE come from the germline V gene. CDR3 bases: TGTGCCAGCAGCGTAGCGGGAACAGATACGCAGTATTTT. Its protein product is CASSVAGTDTQYF.

The CDR3 coding sequence is TGTGCCAGCAGCCCCGACTTGCCTGGGGCCAACGTCCTGACTTTC. It yields the protein CASSPDLPGANVLTF. The chain combines TRBV3-1 with TRBJ2-6, with D unresolved. Per germline, CDR1 LGHDT and CDR2 YNNKEL (reference sequence). Trimming pared 4 bases from V and 2 bases from J, leaving 9 bases between. The CDR3 has 15 amino acids.